This TCR beta chain was profiled in a study of T cells in Graves' hyperthyroidism and ophthalmopathy. Study background: Any treatment followed the collection of peripheral blood at initial diagnosis. Study conclusions and caveats: Among clonotypes expanded in thyroid above 0.001, most were also found in blood. Onset of ophthalmopathy came a median roughly 6.5 months after the model predicted it. Ophthalmopathy cases were set apart from stable hyperthyroidism by a 13 V-J model.

Researchers amplified the TCR beta CDR3 regions from RNA transcripts. First-round RT-PCR targeting the TCR CDR3 was performed with the HTBI primer set. TCRdb recomputed calls from the multiplex PCR reads with MiXCR, one row per CDR3 protein. The sample has roughly 630,000 distinct CDR3 sequences; less than 20% are singletons. CDR1 and CDR2 from the germline V gene are KGHSH and LQKENI. V shed 3 bases, J shed 7 bases, and the junction held 10 bases outside the gene matches. CDR3 length equals 16 residues. This clonotype was detected many times. Its antigen is unidentified. The gene calls are TRBV18 and TRBJ2-1, with 9 bases aligning to TRBD2. The receptor was derived from a woman under 40 with Graves' hyperthyroidism. The specimen was blood. DNA for the CDR3: TGTGCCAGCTCACCGGCGGCGGGAGGGATTTGGAATGAGCAGTTCTTC. It specifies CASSPAAGGIWNEQFF.